This TCR beta chain was captured in a study of identical twins. The CDR3 covers 15 residues. Germline V gene lookup returns CDR1 MNHNS and CDR2 SASEGT. Trimming cost V 6 bases and J 2 bases, with 17 bases left between them. This clonotype was observed a few times. The antigen is undetermined. Findings and limits, study-wide: Twin-shared out-of-frame alpha sequences showed excess low generation probability.

MiXCR was run by TCRdb on the 5' RACE reads, yielding one entry per CDR3 protein. The profile shows hundreds of thousands of distinct CDR3 sequences, 10% to 15% of them singletons. This same sample was also taken into another study, of yellow fever vaccine responses in identical twins.

Sequencing was performed on PBMCs. This TCR came from a young woman in good health. The rearrangement links TRBV6-1 to TRBJ2-7; D is unresolved. CDR3 DNA: TGTGCCAGCAGCCAGACACGTTCTAATGCCTACGAGCAGTACTTC. This translates into CASSQTRSNAYEQYF.